This T cell receptor beta chain emerged from a study of blood T cell repertoires in COVID-19. The CDR3 consists of 19 residues. Germline V gene data show CDR1 as SEHNR and CDR2 as FQNEAQ (reference sequence). V shed 5 bases and J 3 bases; nucleotides not matched to a gene: 13. Clones were read by immunoSEQ multiplex PCR, and TCRdb kept only the in-frame ones, dropping some. The repertoire holds fewer than 90,000 clones, with 80% as singletons. Source material: peripheral blood. This TCR was recovered from a woman older than 75 with acute or convalescent COVID-19. The chain couples TRBV7-9 to TRBJ2-4, with 13 bases lining up with TRBD2. The CDR3 here is CASSPRLAGGGTHKNIQYF. The CDR3 DNA reads TGTGCCAGCAGCCCAAGACTAGCGGGGGGTGGGACCCACAAAAACATTCAGTACTTC.